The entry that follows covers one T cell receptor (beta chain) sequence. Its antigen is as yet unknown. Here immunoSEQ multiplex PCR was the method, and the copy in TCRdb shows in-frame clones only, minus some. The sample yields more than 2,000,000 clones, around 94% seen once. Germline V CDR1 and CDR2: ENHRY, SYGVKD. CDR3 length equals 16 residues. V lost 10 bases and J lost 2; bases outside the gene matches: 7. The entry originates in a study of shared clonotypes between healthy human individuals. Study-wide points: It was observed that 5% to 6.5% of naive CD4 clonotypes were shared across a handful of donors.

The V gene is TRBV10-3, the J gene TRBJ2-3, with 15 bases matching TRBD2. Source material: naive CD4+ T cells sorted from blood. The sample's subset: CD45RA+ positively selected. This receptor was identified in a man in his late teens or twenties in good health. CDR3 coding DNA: TGTGCCACCGGGACTAGCGGGGGGACCTACACAGATACGCAGTATTTT. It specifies CATGTSGGTYTDTQYF.